A single sample gave rise to the 10 T cell receptor beta chains below, sequenced in a study of T-cell reconstitution after alpha-beta-depleted transplantation in children. Preparation of the TCRbeta library involved a method that used unique molecular identifiers. TCRdb independently ran MiXCR on the PCR reads; one entry per CDR3 protein. Counted here are fewer than 550,000 distinct CDR3 sequences, roughly an eighth occurring once; the ten biggest clones make up 13% to 15%. The sequenced sample was PBMCs, mostly from graft donor cells, obtained 180 days after TCRalphabeta/CD19-depleted stem cell transplant. These receptors were obtained from a female patient between 2 and 15 years old who had a stem cell transplant for aplastic anemia, so the T cells may come from the graft donor.

The table lists this clonotype with many counts. The chain combines TRBV20-1 with TRBJ2-5; D gene ambiguous. This CDR3 comprises 11 residues. V shed 0 bases and J shed 5 bases, with 4 bases lying between them. Germline V CDR1 and CDR2: DFQATT, SNEGSKA (reference sequence). CDR3 bases: TGCAGTGCTAGAGAGGGGGAGACCCAGTACTTC. Residues: CSAREGETQYF.

This chain links TRBV7-2 with TRBJ1-1; D possibly corresponds to TRBD1 (6 bases). Trimming took 4 bases from V and 0 from J, leaving 18 bases between them. The CDR3 is 17 residues long. Germline CDR1 is SGHTA and CDR2 is FQGNSA. The CDR3 DNA reads as TGTGCCAGCAGCTCCGGTTGGACAGCACAAATGAACACTGAAGCTTTCTTT. Residues: CASSSGWTAQMNTEAFF.

The J gene is TRBJ1-2, the V gene TRBV18; D is perhaps TRBD1 (5 bases). The length of the CDR3 is 16 residues. V shed 0 bases and J shed 4 bases, with 15 bases lying between them. CDR1 and CDR2 from the germline V gene are KGHSH and LQKENI. The CDR3 loop reads CASSPPTTGVPYGYTF. The CDR3 nucleotides read TGTGCCAGCTCACCACCGACTACGGGGGTGCCCTATGGCTACACCTTC. Together with reference TRBV18 and TRBJ1-2, the CDR3 gives the full variable domain: NAGVMQNPRHLVRRRGQEARLRCSPMKGHSHVYWYRQLPEEGLKFMVYLQKENIIDESGMPKERFSAEFPKEGPSILRIQQVVRGDSAAYFCASSPPTTGVPYGYTFGSGTRLTVV.

This clonotype was counted a few times. The genes are TRBV5-1 and TRBJ2-4; 13 nucleotides line up with TRBD2. The ends lost 0 bases at V and 1 base at J; junction bases unmatched: 7. This CDR3 spans 19 amino acids. Germline V gene lookup returns CDR1 SGHRS and CDR2 YFSETQ. In nucleotides, the CDR3 is TGCGCCAGCAGCTTGGGACTAGCGGGAGGCGCTTGGGCCAAAAACATTCAGTACTTC. It codes for CASSLGLAGGAWAKNIQYF.

The gene calls are TRBV21-1 and TRBJ1-2; the DNA was not used to check the table's D call, TRBD1. TRBV21-1 is classified as a pseudogene. The CDR3 extends over 13 amino acids. The CDR3 sequence: CASKTRGRRGYTF. In nucleotides, the CDR3 is TGTGCCAGTAAAACCAGGGGCAGGCGAGGCTACACCTTC.

This clonotype has a handful of counts. This chain uses TRBV6-2 or TRBV6-3 with TRBJ2-1, with 10 bases lining up with TRBD1. The CDR3 covers 16 residues. Germline V gene data show CDR1 as MNHEY and CDR2 as SVGEGT. V gave up 6 bases and J gave up 8 bases; unmatched junction bases: 13. The CDR3 here is CASRFSGQGSIDEQFF. For the CDR3, the DNA is TGTGCCAGCAGATTTTCGGGACAGGGGAGTATCGATGAGCAGTTCTTC.

This clonotype was seen at least ten times. The chain has TRBV7-9 and TRBJ2-7; 7 bases agree with TRBD1. This CDR3 has 15 amino acids. Germline V gene sequence: CDR1 SEHNR, CDR2 FQNEAQ (reference sequence). J was trimmed by 4 bases and V by 5 bases; bases with no gene match: 11. The CDR3 is CASSTPDRAPYEQYF. CDR3 sequence (DNA): TGTGCCAGCAGCACCCCCGACAGGGCCCCTTACGAGCAGTACTTC. The full variable domain, its missing parts supplied by reference TRBV7-9 and TRBJ2-7, is DTGVSQNPRHKITKRGQNVTFRCDPISEHNRLYWYRQTLGQGPEFLTYFQNEAQLEKSRLLSDRFSAERPKGSFSTLEIQRTEQGDSAMYLCASSTPDRAPYEQYFGPGTRLTVT.

This clonotype has a handful of counts. The J gene is TRBJ2-1, the V gene TRBV20-1; D uncertain. The CDR3 contains 9 residues. Germline V lookup: CDR1 DFQATT, CDR2 SNEGSKA (reference sequence). The germline V and J ends were trimmed by 8 bases and 5 bases, with 4 bases remaining between them. CDR3 in amino acids: CSTNNEQFF. The CDR3 DNA reads as TGCAGTACCAACAATGAGCAGTTCTTC.

The gene calls are TRBV12-5 and TRBJ1-4; D is perhaps TRBD1 (6 bases). CDR1 is LGHNT, CDR2 FRNRAP, per germline. The CDR3 loop spans 16 amino acids. The V end lost 0 bases, the J end lost 8 bases, and 16 bases lay between the germline ends. The CDR3 nucleotides read TGTGCTAGTGGTTTGGTACTTGGGGGCTCGCAAGAAAAACTGTTTTTT. This gives the protein CASGLVLGGSQEKLFF.

This clonotype came up a few times. The genes are TRBV3-1 and TRBJ2-7, with a weak D call TRBD2 (5 bases). The ends were cut back, 0 bases at V and 6 bases at J, with 9 bases in the middle. The CDR3 consists of 13 residues. CDR1 LGHDT and CDR2 YNNKEL come from the germline V gene (reference sequence). The CDR3 region has the DNA TGTGCCAGCAGCCAAGATAAGAGCGGCGAGCAGTACGTC. It codes for CASSQDKSGEQYV.